These 9 T cell receptor beta chains originate from one sample sequenced in a study of early T cells in non-severe SARS-CoV-2 infection. TCRdb passed the 5' RACE reads through MiXCR, listing each CDR3 protein once. The sample shows 70,000 to 75,000 distinct CDR3 sequences, around 12% of them seen only once. Sequencing used whole blood. These receptors were taken from an adult who was a healthcare worker with PCR-confirmed SARS-CoV-2 infection or an uninfected control (not recorded which).

This clonotype was counted at least ten times. This chain links TRBV12-3 or TRBV12-4 with TRBJ2-3, with TRBD2 as a possible D gene (6 bases). There are 18 residues in the CDR3. Trimming left V 4 bases short and J 1 base short, with 21 bases between. DNA of the CDR3: TGTGCCAGCAGTTCCTACCCCGGGAAGGGAGGTCGCACAGATACGCAGTATTTT. As protein: CASSSYPGKGGRTDTQYF.

This clonotype was seen only a few times. The chain recombines TRBV7-9 with TRBJ2-7, with D perhaps TRBD2 (6 bases). The CDR3 length is 12 residues. In germline, CDR1 is SEHNR, CDR2 FQNEAQ (reference sequence). Trimming removed 2 bases from V and 9 bases from J, with 11 bases in between. DNA for the CDR3: TGTGCCAGCAGCTTATTCCTGGAGGGGCAGTACTTC. Translating it yields CASSLFLEGQYF.

This clonotype occurred many times. V gene TRBV6-1 combines with J gene TRBJ2-3; 8 bases map to TRBD1. The CDR3 covers 15 residues. Germline CDR1 and CDR2: MNHNS and SASEGT. V lost 2 bases, J lost 6 bases, and 7 bases stayed unmatched. CDR3 residues: CASSELAQGADTQYF. The CDR3 DNA sequence: TGTGCCAGCAGTGAACTCGCCCAGGGGGCGGATACGCAGTATTTT.

This clonotype has a count of ten or more. The V call is TRBV29-1, the J call TRBJ1-6; D unclear. The CDR3 sequence is 13 residues long. V dropped 3 bases and J dropped 6 bases, with 9 bases sitting between them. Germline values: CDR1 SQVTM, CDR2 ANQGSEA. CDR3 loop: CSVEVTANSPLHF. CDR3 DNA: TGCAGCGTTGAGGTGACTGCTAATTCACCCCTCCACTTT.

The chain links TRBV11-1 to TRBJ2-1, with a weak D call TRBD1 (6 bases). The germline CDR1 and CDR2 sequences are SGHAT and FQDESV (reference sequence). V dropped 3 bases and J dropped 6 bases, with 12 bases sitting between them. The CDR3 is made up of 14 amino acids. CDR3 in DNA: TGTGCCAGCAGCTTCCAGGGGACGGGCAATGAGCAGTTCTTC. Translated: CASSFQGTGNEQFF.

This clonotype was recorded at least ten times. This chain connects TRBV7-9 to TRBJ2-1, with TRBD2 identical over 8 bases. This CDR3 has 19 residues. J gave up 0 bases and V 5 bases, and 15 bases lay outside the gene matches. Germline V lookup: CDR1 SEHNR, CDR2 FQNEAQ (reference sequence). The CDR3 is CASSPWVAGRPSSYNEQFF. As DNA, the CDR3 is TGTGCCAGCAGCCCGTGGGTAGCGGGGAGGCCCAGCTCCTACAATGAGCAGTTCTTC.

This chain uses TRBV7-3 with TRBJ2-3; no definite D call. The ends were cut back, 0 bases at V and 3 bases at J, with 22 bases in the middle. In germline, CDR1 is SGHTA, CDR2 FQGTGA. The CDR3 runs to 19 residues. The CDR3 bases are TGTGCCAGCAGCTTAACCCCCCCCTCCGGTCTAATGAGAACAGATACGCAGTATTTT. Residues: CASSLTPPSGLMRTDTQYF. Combining the CDR3 with reference TRBV7-3 and TRBJ2-3 gives the whole variable domain GAGVSQTPSNKVTEKGKYVELRCDPISGHTALYWYRQSLGQGPEFLIYFQGTGAADDSGLPNDRFFAVRPEGSVSTLKIQRTERGDSAVYLCASSLTPPSGLMRTDTQYFGPGTRLTVL.

The chain employs TRBV11-2 and TRBJ2-5, with D possibly TRBD2 on 5 matching bases. Germline CDR1 and CDR2: SGHAT and FQNNGV. The CDR3 is 17 amino acids. The V end lost 6 bases, the J end lost 5 bases, and 25 bases lay between the germline ends. This CDR3 reads CASRATHGSFGVETQYF. For the CDR3, the DNA is TGTGCCAGCAGGGCGACCCATGGGAGCTTTGGAGTTGAGACCCAGTACTTC.

The table lists this clonotype with many counts. The chain employs TRBV18 and TRBJ2-1; 9 nucleotides line up with TRBD1. The J segment lost 5 bases and the V segment lost 0 bases, leaving 5 bases of the junction unmatched. The length of the CDR3 is 16 residues. CDR1 and CDR2 from the germline V gene are KGHSH and LQKENI. The CDR3: CASSPPGQGFHNEQFF. CDR3 nucleotides: TGTGCCAGCTCACCACCCGGACAGGGGTTCCACAATGAGCAGTTCTTC. The whole variable domain, remainder taken from reference TRBV18 and TRBJ2-1, is NAGVMQNPRHLVRRRGQEARLRCSPMKGHSHVYWYRQLPEEGLKFMVYLQKENIIDESGMPKERFSAEFPKEGPSILRIQQVVRGDSAAYFCASSPPGQGFHNEQFFGPGTRLTVL.